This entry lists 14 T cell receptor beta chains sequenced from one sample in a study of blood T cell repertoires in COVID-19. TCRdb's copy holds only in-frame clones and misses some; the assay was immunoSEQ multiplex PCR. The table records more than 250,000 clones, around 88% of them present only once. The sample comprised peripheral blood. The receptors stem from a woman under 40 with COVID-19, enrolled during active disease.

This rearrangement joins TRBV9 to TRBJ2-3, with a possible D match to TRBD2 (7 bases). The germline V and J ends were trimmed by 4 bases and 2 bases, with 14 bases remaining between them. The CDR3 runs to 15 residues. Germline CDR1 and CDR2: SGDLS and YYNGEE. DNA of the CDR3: TGTGCCAGCAGCTCCGAGGGGGGGCTCACAGATACGCAGTATTTT. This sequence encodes CASSSEGGLTDTQYF.

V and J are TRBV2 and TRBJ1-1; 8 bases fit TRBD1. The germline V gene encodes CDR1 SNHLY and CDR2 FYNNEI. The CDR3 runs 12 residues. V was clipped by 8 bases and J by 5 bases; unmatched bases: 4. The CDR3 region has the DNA TGTGCCAGCCTTACAGGGGGTACTGAAGCTTTCTTT. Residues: CASLTGGTEAFF.

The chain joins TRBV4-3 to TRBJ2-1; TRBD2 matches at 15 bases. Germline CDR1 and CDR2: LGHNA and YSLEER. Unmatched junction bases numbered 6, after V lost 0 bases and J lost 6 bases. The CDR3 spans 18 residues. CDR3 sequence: CASSQDGRTSGGGNEQFF. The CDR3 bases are TGCGCCAGCAGCCAAGATGGGAGGACTAGCGGGGGGGGCAATGAGCAGTTCTTC.

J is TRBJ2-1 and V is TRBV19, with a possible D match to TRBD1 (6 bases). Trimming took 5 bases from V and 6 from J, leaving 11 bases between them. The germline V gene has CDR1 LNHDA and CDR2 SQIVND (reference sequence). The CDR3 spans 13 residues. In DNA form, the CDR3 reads TGTGCCAGTAGTTTACAGGGTGCCAATGAGCAGTTCTTC. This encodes CASSLQGANEQFF.

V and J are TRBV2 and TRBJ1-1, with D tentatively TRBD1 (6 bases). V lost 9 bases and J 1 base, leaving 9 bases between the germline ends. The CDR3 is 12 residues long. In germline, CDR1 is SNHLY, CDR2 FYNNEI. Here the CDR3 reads CARGQSNTEAFF. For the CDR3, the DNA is TGTGCCAGAGGACAGTCGAACACTGAAGCTTTCTTT.

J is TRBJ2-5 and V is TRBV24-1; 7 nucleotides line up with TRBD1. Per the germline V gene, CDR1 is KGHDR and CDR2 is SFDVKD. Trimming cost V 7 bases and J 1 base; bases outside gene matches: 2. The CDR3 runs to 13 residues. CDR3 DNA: TGTGCCACCAGGAGGGACAGCCAAGAGACCCAGTACTTC. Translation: CATRRDSQETQYF.

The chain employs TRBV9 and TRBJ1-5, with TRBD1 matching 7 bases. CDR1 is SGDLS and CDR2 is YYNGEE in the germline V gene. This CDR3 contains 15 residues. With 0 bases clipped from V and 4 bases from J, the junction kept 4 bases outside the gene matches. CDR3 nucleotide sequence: TGTGCCAGCAGCGTAGGCAGGGGGATAAATCAGCCCCAGCATTTT. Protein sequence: CASSVGRGINQPQHF.

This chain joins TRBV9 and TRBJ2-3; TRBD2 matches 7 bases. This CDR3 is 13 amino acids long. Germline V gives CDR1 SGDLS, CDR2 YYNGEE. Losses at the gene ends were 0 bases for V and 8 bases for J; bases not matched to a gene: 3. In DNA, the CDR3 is TGTGCCAGCAGCGTAGTAGGGGAGGGTACGCAGTATTTT. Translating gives CASSVVGEGTQYF.

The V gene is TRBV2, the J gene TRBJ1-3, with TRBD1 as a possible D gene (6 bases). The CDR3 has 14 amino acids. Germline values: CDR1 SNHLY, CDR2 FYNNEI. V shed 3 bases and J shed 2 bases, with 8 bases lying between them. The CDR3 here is CASSDRTAGNTIYF. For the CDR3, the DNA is TGTGCCAGCAGTGATCGGACAGCTGGAAACACCATATATTTT. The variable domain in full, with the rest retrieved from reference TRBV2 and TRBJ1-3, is EPEVTQTPSHQVTQMGQEVILRCVPISNHLYFYWYRQILGQKVEFLVSFYNNEISEKSEIFDDQFSVERPDGSNFTLKIRSTKLEDSAMYFCASSDRTAGNTIYFGEGSWLTVV.

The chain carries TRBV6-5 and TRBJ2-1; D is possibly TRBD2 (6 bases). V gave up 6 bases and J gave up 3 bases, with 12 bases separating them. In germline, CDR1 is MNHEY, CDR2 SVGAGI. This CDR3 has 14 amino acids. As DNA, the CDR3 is TGTGCCAGCAGAGGTAGCGGAGACTACAATGAGCAGTTCTTC. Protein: CASRGSGDYNEQFF.

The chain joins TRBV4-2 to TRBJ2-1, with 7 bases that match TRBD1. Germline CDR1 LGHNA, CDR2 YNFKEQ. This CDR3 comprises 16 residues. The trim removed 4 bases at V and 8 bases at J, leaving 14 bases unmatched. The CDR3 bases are TGTGCCAGCAGCCGAAGACAGGGTTCAAGGTTGGATGAGCAGTTCTTC. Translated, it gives CASSRRQGSRLDEQFF.

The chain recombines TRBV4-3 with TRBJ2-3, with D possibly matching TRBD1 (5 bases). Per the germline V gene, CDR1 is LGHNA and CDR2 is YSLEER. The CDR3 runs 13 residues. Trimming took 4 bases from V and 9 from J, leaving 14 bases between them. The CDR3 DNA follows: TGCGCCAGCAGCCCCCACCCCCCAGGGACGCAGTATTTT. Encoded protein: CASSPHPPGTQYF.

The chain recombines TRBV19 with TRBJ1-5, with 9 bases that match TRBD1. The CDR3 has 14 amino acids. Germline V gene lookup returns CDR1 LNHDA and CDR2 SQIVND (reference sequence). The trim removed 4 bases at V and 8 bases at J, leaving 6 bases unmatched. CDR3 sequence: CASSTDRGRKPQHF. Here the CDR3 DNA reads TGTGCCAGTAGTACCGACAGGGGGAGGAAGCCCCAGCATTTT.

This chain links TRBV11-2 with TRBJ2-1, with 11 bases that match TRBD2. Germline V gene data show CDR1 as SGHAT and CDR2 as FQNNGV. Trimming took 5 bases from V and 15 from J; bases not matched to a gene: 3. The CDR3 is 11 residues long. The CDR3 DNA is TGTGCCAGCAGCACTAGCGGGGGAGTGTTCTTC. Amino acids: CASSTSGGVFF. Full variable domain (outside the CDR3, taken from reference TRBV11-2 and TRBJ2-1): EAGVAQSPRYKIIEKRQSVAFWCNPISGHATLYWYQQILGQGPKLLIQFQNNGVVDDSQLPKDRFSAERLKGVDSTLKIQPAKLEDSAVYLCASSTSGGVFFGPGTRLTVL.